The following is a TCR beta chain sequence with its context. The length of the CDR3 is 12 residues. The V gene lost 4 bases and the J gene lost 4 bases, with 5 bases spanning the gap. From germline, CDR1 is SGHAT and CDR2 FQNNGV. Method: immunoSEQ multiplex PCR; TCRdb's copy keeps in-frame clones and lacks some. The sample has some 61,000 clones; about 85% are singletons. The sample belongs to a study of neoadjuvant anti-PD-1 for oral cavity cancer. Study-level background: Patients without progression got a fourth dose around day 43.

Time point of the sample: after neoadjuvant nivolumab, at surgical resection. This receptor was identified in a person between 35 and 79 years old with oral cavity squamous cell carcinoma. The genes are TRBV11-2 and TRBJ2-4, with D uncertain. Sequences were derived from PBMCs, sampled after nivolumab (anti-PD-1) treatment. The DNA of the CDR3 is TGTGCCAGCAGCTCCGTAAAAAACATTCAGTACTTC. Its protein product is CASSSVKNIQYF.